Listed below are T cell receptor beta chains from one sample, sequenced in a study of blood T cell repertoires in COVID-19. Here immunoSEQ multiplex PCR was the method, and the copy in TCRdb shows in-frame clones only, minus some. The sample consists of 350,000 to 500,000 clones, more than 70% of them appearing once. Sequenced sample: PBMCs or T cells enriched from blood (not recorded which). These receptor sequences come from a woman aged 18-29 years who had been exposed to COVID-19. Both conserved end residues are part of each CDR3. D genes are given only for firm matches. Size is stated for part of the rows, as once, few or many counts, or as a class when the clone is expanded.

J: TRBJ1-1; V: TRBV12-3/TRBV12-4; size: NA; length: 13; D: NA; CDR3: CATRRGEITEAFF; DNA: TGTGCCACACGCAGGGGCGAAATCACTGAAGCTTTCTTT
J: TRBJ1-2; V: TRBV7-8; size: NA; length: 15; D: NA; CDR3: CASSLGVLDLGGYTF; DNA: TGTGCCAGCAGCTTAGGGGTTTTGGATCTAGGTGGCTACACCTTC
J: TRBJ2-2; V: TRBV3-1/TRBV3-2; size: few; length: 13; D: NA; CDR3: CASSRAVLGELFF; DNA: TGTGCCAGCAGCCGAGCGGTACTCGGGGAGCTGTTTTTT
J: TRBJ2-1; V: TRBV7-6; size: NA; length: 16; D: TRBD2; CDR3: CASRPGSGTSKNEQFF; DNA: TGTGCCAGCAGACCGGGGTCAGGGACTAGTAAAAATGAGCAGTTCTTC
J: TRBJ2-1; V: TRBV7-2; size: NA; length: 13; D: NA; CDR3: CASSRPTGTEQFF; DNA: TGTGCCAGCAGTCGACCGACCGGGACAGAGCAGTTCTTC
J: TRBJ2-1; V: TRBV4-1; size: NA; length: 15; D: NA; CDR3: CASSQVFSRSNEQFF; DNA: TGCGCCAGCAGCCAAGTTTTTTCGAGGAGCAATGAGCAGTTCTTC
J: TRBJ2-1; V: TRBV5-6; size: NA; length: 16; D: TRBD1; CDR3: CASSPWTGSSYNEQFF; DNA: TGTGCCAGCAGCCCGTGGACAGGGAGCTCCTACAATGAGCAGTTCTTC
J: TRBJ1-5; V: TRBV19; size: few; length: 15; D: NA; CDR3: CASSIAGYSNQPQHF; DNA: TGTGCCAGTAGTATAGCGGGGTATAGCAATCAGCCCCAGCATTTT
J: TRBJ2-1; V: TRBV4-3; size: NA; length: 15; D: NA; CDR3: CASSQDPFGGNEQFF; DNA: TGCGCCAGCAGCCAAGATCCGTTTGGAGGGAATGAGCAGTTCTTC
J: TRBJ2-5; V: TRBV7-3; size: NA; length: 15; D: TRBD2; CDR3: CASSLSGGAQETQYF; DNA: TGTGCCAGCAGCTTATCCGGGGGGGCGCAAGAGACCCAGTACTTC
J: TRBJ1-2; V: TRBV29-1; size: NA; length: 17; D: TRBD1; CDR3: CSDLPRGTGGKSYGYTF; DNA: TGCAGCGACCTACCTCGGGGGACAGGGGGCAAATCCTATGGCTACACCTTC
J: TRBJ1-1; V: TRBV20-1; size: NA; length: 11; D: NA; CDR3: CSAIGGAEAFF; DNA: TGCAGTGCTATAGGGGGAGCTGAAGCTTTCTTT
J: TRBJ1-6; V: TRBV30; size: NA; length: 14; D: NA; CDR3: CACHAAGRNSPLHF; DNA: TGTGCCTGTCACGCGGCAGGGCGGAATTCACCCCTCCACTTT
J: TRBJ2-7; V: TRBV19; size: NA; length: 15; D: TRBD1; CDR3: CASSIGQGAPYEQYF; DNA: TGTGCCAGTAGTATCGGACAGGGAGCCCCCTACGAGCAGTACTTC
J: TRBJ2-7; V: TRBV7-2; size: few; length: 16; D: TRBD1; CDR3: CASSSYPGTDPYEQYF; DNA: TGTGCCAGCAGCTCTTACCCAGGGACAGACCCCTACGAGCAGTACTTC
J: TRBJ2-7; V: TRBV18; size: NA; length: 15; D: TRBD2; CDR3: CASSTSGGSYGEQYF; DNA: TGTGCCAGCTCCACCTCGGGGGGGTCATATGGCGAGCAGTACTTC
J: TRBJ1-3; V: TRBV28; size: NA; length: 14; D: NA; CDR3: CASSLGGGRNTIYF; DNA: TGTGCCAGCAGTCTAGGGGGGGGCCGAAACACCATATATTTT
J: TRBJ2-7; V: TRBV3-1/TRBV3-2; size: once; length: 18; D: TRBD1; CDR3: CASSPVTERTGGRYEQYF; DNA: TGTGCCAGCAGCCCAGTTACCGAGCGGACAGGGGGAAGGTACGAGCAGTACTTC